Below, 30 T cell receptor beta chains from the same sample are listed, as sequenced in a study of CD8 T cells in Susac syndrome. Reverse transcription of roughly 0.5 to 1 ug RNA was performed with random hexamers. Using its own MiXCR run on the immunoSEQ multiplex PCR reads, TCRdb lists one record per CDR3 protein. The profile covers roughly 150,000 distinct CDR3 sequences, with 90% to 95% appearing a single time and roughly 0.2% taken by the ten largest. Sequenced input: CD8+ T cells from PBMCs. These receptors all come from a human donor with multiple sclerosis.

V is TRBV7-8 and J is TRBJ1-2; 9 bases align to TRBD1. Germline-derived CDR1 and CDR2 are SGHVS and FQNEAQ. This CDR3 region has 14 residues. Trimming took 4 bases from V and 8 from J; bases not matched to a gene: 8. The CDR3 is CASSSRGQGFGYTF. The CDR3 bases are TGTGCCAGCAGCTCGAGGGGACAGGGTTTCGGCTACACCTTC.

J is TRBJ2-1 and V is TRBV28; 10 bases are a match to TRBD2. The length of the CDR3 is 17 residues. Per the germline V gene, CDR1 is MDHEN and CDR2 is SYDVKM. The junction had 5 bases not matched to a gene; V was cut back by 3 bases and J by 0 bases. The CDR3 region is CASSFASGGLSYNEQFF. The CDR3 nucleotides read TGTGCCAGCAGTTTCGCTAGCGGGGGCCTCTCCTACAATGAGCAGTTCTTC.

V gene TRBV12-3 or TRBV12-4 combines with J gene TRBJ2-1; D is unresolved. The CDR3 length is 14 residues. Trimming shortened V by 1 base and J by 0 bases, and 4 bases separated the two germline ends. The CDR3 protein is CASSLVGSYNEQFF. The CDR3 bases are TGTGCCAGCAGTTTAGTTGGCTCCTACAATGAGCAGTTCTTC.

In DNA, the CDR3 is TGCAGTGCTAGAGATAGCAGGGACAATCAGCCCCAGCATTTT. Residues: CSARDSRDNQPQHF. The chain has TRBV20-1 and TRBJ1-5; D might be TRBD1 (5 bases). The CDR3 totals 14 residues. With 0 bases removed from V and 3 bases from J, the gap between germline ends came to 9 bases. The V gene's germline CDR1 is DFQATT and CDR2 SNEGSKA (reference sequence).

The chain uses TRBV27 and TRBJ2-7; 8 bases align to TRBD1. This CDR3 region has 14 residues. Germline V gene data show CDR1 as MNHEY and CDR2 as SMNVEV (reference sequence). V lost 5 bases, J lost 6 bases, and 9 bases stayed unmatched. CDR3 loop: CASSIRGRTGEQYF. The CDR3 DNA sequence: TGTGCCAGCAGTATCAGGGGGCGTACGGGCGAGCAGTACTTC.

The V and J genes are TRBV4-1 and TRBJ2-7, with 10 nucleotides matching TRBD1. Germline-derived CDR1 and CDR2 are MGHRA and YSYEKL. This CDR3 is 15 amino acids long. The ends lost 2 bases at V and 6 bases at J; junction bases unmatched: 7. CDR3 sequence (DNA): TGCGCCAGCAGCCAACAGGTGACAGGGGGCAGCGAGCAGTACTTC. Amino acid sequence: CASSQQVTGGSEQYF.

This chain uses TRBV7-3 with TRBJ2-5, with 10 bases lining up with TRBD2. Germline V CDR1 and CDR2: SGHTA, FQGTGA. This CDR3 is 15 amino acids long. V lost 6 bases, J lost 1 base, and 5 bases stayed unmatched. CDR3 in DNA: TGTGCCAGCAGTCCTAGCGGGGGCCGCCAAGAGACCCAGTACTTC. Translating it yields CASSPSGGRQETQYF.

The V and J genes are TRBV4-3 and TRBJ2-7, with 12 bases lining up with TRBD1. The CDR3 runs 14 residues. Germline values: CDR1 LGHNA, CDR2 YSLEER. J lost 5 bases, V lost 3 bases, and 2 bases had no gene match. For the CDR3, the DNA is TGCGCCAGCAGCCAGGGACAGGGGGCAGACGAGCAGTACTTC. The encoded protein is CASSQGQGADEQYF.

The J gene is TRBJ1-2, the V gene TRBV3-1, with 9 bases aligning to TRBD1. Germline V gene data show CDR1 as LGHDT and CDR2 as YNNKEL (reference sequence). The CDR3 spans 16 residues. The trim removed 1 base at V and 8 bases at J, leaving 11 bases unmatched. Written as DNA, the CDR3 is TGTGCCAGCAGCCAAGGGCAGGGACAGGGAGGTCGGGGCTACACCTTC. The encoded protein is CASSQGQGQGGRGYTF.

The table lists this clonotype with a count of one. The chain uses TRBV27 and TRBJ1-5; D is undetermined. Trimming took off 2 bases at V and 0 bases at J, with 11 bases between the two ends. This CDR3 is 16 amino acids long. Germline V gene sequence: CDR1 MNHEY, CDR2 SMNVEV (reference sequence). In nucleotides, the CDR3 is TGTGCCAGCAGTTTAAAAGCAGATCTTAGCAATCAGCCCCAGCATTTT. Amino acid sequence: CASSLKADLSNQPQHF.

V is TRBV25-1 and J is TRBJ2-1, with a possible D match to TRBD2 (6 bases). The V gene's germline CDR1 is MGHDK and CDR2 SYGVNS. Between the trimmed V and J ends, which lost 6 bases and 10 bases, there was a span of 13 bases. The CDR3 loop spans 12 amino acids. CDR3 sequence reads: CASRPGEREQFF. The CDR3 bases are TGTGCCAGCAGGCCGGGGGAACGGGAGCAGTTCTTC. The variable domain in full, with the rest retrieved from reference TRBV25-1 and TRBJ2-1, is EADIYQTPRYLVIGTGKKITLECSQTMGHDKMYWYQQDPGMELHLIHYSYGVNSTEKGDLSSESTVSRIRTEHFPLTLESARPSHTSQYLCASRPGEREQFFGPGTRLTVL.

The chain links TRBV6-5 to TRBJ2-7; 9 bases are shared with TRBD1. J was trimmed by 5 bases and V by 4 bases; bases with no gene match: 6. Germline values: CDR1 MNHEY, CDR2 SVGAGI. The CDR3 consists of 14 residues. The CDR3 sequence is CASSLGQGFNEQYF. Written as DNA, the CDR3 is TGTGCCAGCAGTTTGGGACAGGGTTTCAACGAGCAGTACTTC.

The chain uses TRBV15 and TRBJ1-1; unclear D gene. The CDR3 loop spans 13 amino acids. CDR1 and CDR2 (germline): LNHNV, YYDKDF (reference sequence). With 5 bases removed from V and 7 bases from J, the gap between germline ends came to 14 bases. CDR3 sequence: CATSLKKAGEAFF. DNA of the CDR3: TGTGCCACCAGCCTAAAAAAGGCGGGTGAAGCTTTCTTT. The full variable domain, its missing parts supplied by reference TRBV15 and TRBJ1-1, is DAMVIQNPRYQVTQFGKPVTLSCSQTLNHNVMYWYQQKSSQAPKLLFHYYDKDFNNEADTPDNFQSRRPNTSFCFLDIRSPGLGDTAMYLCATSLKKAGEAFFGQGTRLTVV.

The chain joins TRBV9 to TRBJ2-3; D tentatively fits TRBD1 or TRBD2 (5 bases each). Trimming stripped 3 bases from V and 3 bases from J, with 11 bases between. Germline V gives CDR1 SGDLS, CDR2 YYNGEE. The CDR3 extends over 14 amino acids. The CDR3 nucleotides are TGTGCCAGCAGCGGAGGGACCGGGACAGATACGCAGTATTTT. It specifies CASSGGTGTDTQYF.

This clonotype appeared a single time. CDR3 nucleotide sequence: TGCAGTGCTAGGCCAACCATTTACTCAGACTACGAGCAGTACTTC. Amino acid sequence: CSARPTIYSDYEQYF. The J gene is TRBJ2-7, the V gene TRBV20-1; D gene unclear. Germline CDR1 reads DFQATT; CDR2 reads SNEGSKA (reference sequence). V was pared by 3 bases and J by 3 bases, with 18 bases between. This CDR3 region has 15 residues.

V gene TRBV19 combines with J gene TRBJ1-2, with 9 bases lining up with TRBD1. The V segment lost 5 bases and the J segment 13 bases; nucleotides outside the gene matches: 8. CDR1 is LNHDA and CDR2 is SQIVND in the germline V gene (reference sequence). The CDR3 loop spans 12 amino acids. The CDR3 DNA follows: TGTGCCAGTAGTCGCCGGGACAGGGAAGGCACCTTC. This gives the protein CASSRRDREGTF.

V usage is TRBV6-2 or TRBV6-3 and J usage is TRBJ1-5; D might be TRBD1 (6 bases). Germline CDR1 and CDR2: MNHEY and SVGEGT. This CDR3 region has 15 residues. With 5 bases removed from V and 5 bases from J, the gap between germline ends came to 16 bases. In nucleotides, the CDR3 is TGTGCCAGCAGTCTCCTACAGGGTAGAGATCAGCCCCAGCATTTT. It yields the protein CASSLLQGRDQPQHF.

The chain has TRBV7-9 and TRBJ2-1, with 8 bases identical to TRBD2. J gave up 3 bases and V 7 bases, and 5 bases lay outside the gene matches. This CDR3 has 14 residues. CDR1 SEHNR and CDR2 FQNEAQ come from the germline V gene (reference sequence). The CDR3 sequence is CASMWRGVYNEQFF. CDR3 sequence (DNA): TGTGCCAGCATGTGGCGGGGGGTCTACAATGAGCAGTTCTTC.

This chain joins TRBV6-1 and TRBJ1-1, with D possibly being TRBD1 (5 bases). This CDR3 is 14 amino acids long. Trimming stripped 6 bases from V and 4 bases from J, with 15 bases between. CDR1 MNHNS and CDR2 SASEGT come from the germline V gene. Here the CDR3 reads CASSQLQGSTEAFF. In DNA form, the CDR3 reads TGTGCCAGCAGCCAACTTCAGGGATCCACTGAAGCTTTCTTT.

The rearrangement uses TRBV27 and TRBJ2-7; 11 nucleotides line up with TRBD2. CDR1 and CDR2 from the germline V gene are MNHEY and SMNVEV (reference sequence). V dropped 5 bases and J dropped 0; count of bases not matched to a gene: 3. The CDR3 length is 15 residues. CDR3 in amino acids: CASSPSGGSSYEQYF. CDR3 coding DNA: TGTGCCAGCAGTCCTAGCGGGGGGAGCTCCTACGAGCAGTACTTC.

This clonotype came up once. The rearrangement uses TRBV21-1 and TRBJ2-7; whether TRBD1, the table's D call, matches the DNA was not checked. TRBV21-1 is a pseudogene locus. CDR3 length: 15 residues. CDR3 coding DNA: TGTGCCAGCAGCCTAACAGGGGGCAGGGTATACGAGCAGTACTTC. It codes for CASSLTGGRVYEQYF.

The chain joins TRBV3-1 to TRBJ2-1; 7 bases map to TRBD1. The CDR3 runs 16 residues. Germline lookup yields CDR1 LGHDT and CDR2 YNNKEL (reference sequence). V shed 5 bases, J shed 4 bases, and the junction held 11 bases outside the gene matches. The CDR3 nucleotides read TGTGCCAGCAGCACTAATACAGGGGAAGCGTACAATGAGCAGTTCTTC. Translation: CASSTNTGEAYNEQFF.

The count of this clonotype is one. This rearrangement joins TRBV30 to TRBJ1-1; no definite D call. Germline V CDR1 and CDR2: GTSNPN, SVGIG (reference sequence). The V end was cut by 2 bases, the J end by 0 bases, with 10 bases between. The CDR3 loop spans 14 amino acids. In DNA, the CDR3 is TGTGCCTGGAGTACGGGAGGGATGAACACTGAAGCTTTCTTT. It is translated as CAWSTGGMNTEAFF.

V usage is TRBV6-1 and J usage is TRBJ1-2; unclear D gene. V was trimmed by 2 bases and J by 6 bases, leaving 13 bases between them. The V gene's germline CDR1 is MNHNS and CDR2 SASEGT. This CDR3 contains 14 residues. The CDR3 DNA reads as TGTGCCAGCAGTGAAAGGTGGCTTGGGGATGGCTACACCTTC. This codes for CASSERWLGDGYTF.

This chain connects TRBV12-3 or TRBV12-4 to TRBJ2-2; no clear D. The germline V and J ends were trimmed by 8 bases and 4 bases, with 5 bases remaining between them. The CDR3 consists of 11 residues. CDR3 loop: CASVITGELFF. CDR3 DNA: TGTGCCAGCGTTATCACCGGGGAGCTGTTTTTT.

In DNA, the CDR3 is TGTGCCAGCACCCGGGACGGAAGCACTGAAGCTTTCTTT. Encoded protein: CASTRDGSTEAFF. The chain is built from TRBV5-4 and TRBJ1-1; D may be TRBD1 (5 bases). Germline V CDR1 and CDR2: SGHNT, YYREEE (reference sequence). There are 13 residues in the CDR3. Trimming cost V 6 bases and J 4 bases, with 13 bases left between them.

The J gene is TRBJ1-2, the V gene TRBV6-5; D gene unclear. The germline V gene encodes CDR1 MNHEY and CDR2 SVGAGI. Trimming cost V 7 bases and J 1 base, with 10 bases left between them. There are 13 residues in the CDR3. The chain's CDR3 is CASKDSSNYGYTF. CDR3 in DNA: TGTGCCAGCAAAGATTCAAGTAACTATGGCTACACCTTC.

This chain uses TRBV29-1 with TRBJ1-2; 7 positions agree with TRBD1. Germline values: CDR1 SQVTM, CDR2 ANQGSEA. The CDR3 contains 13 residues. V trimming: 3 bases; J trimming: 6 bases; junction bases outside the gene matches: 7. CDR3: CSVDHPGTDGYTF. CDR3 sequence (DNA): TGCAGCGTTGATCACCCAGGGACAGATGGCTACACCTTC.

The V gene is TRBV30, the J gene TRBJ1-1; no clear D gene. Germline V CDR1 and CDR2: GTSNPN, SVGIG (reference sequence). The length of the CDR3 is 14 residues. V was trimmed by 2 bases and J by 1 base, leaving 11 bases between them. In DNA, the CDR3 is TGTGCCTGGAGTTTGGAATCCCCGAACACTGAAGCTTTCTTT. Translating it yields CAWSLESPNTEAFF.

This chain joins TRBV7-9 and TRBJ2-1; 12 nucleotides align to TRBD2. From germline, CDR1 is SEHNR and CDR2 FQNEAQ (reference sequence). V lost 4 bases to trimming and J lost 8 bases; unmatched junction nucleotides: 18. CDR3 length: 19 residues. In nucleotides, the CDR3 is TGTGCCAGCAGCTCTCCGCTAGCGGGGGGGCAATTTGGAGAGGATGAGCAGTTCTTC. Protein sequence: CASSSPLAGGQFGEDEQFF.